This TCR beta chain was recovered during a study of blood T cell repertoires in COVID-19. Across the study: In each case, the material was cDNA or gDNA derived from T cells, B-cell-depleted T cells, or PBMCs.

Ages ranged from roughly 18 to 100 years, with residence in 20 to 30 US areas. The CDR3 is 14 residues long. CDR1 SGHNT and CDR2 YYREEE come from the germline V gene (reference sequence). Trimming cost V 8 bases and J 5 bases; bases outside gene matches: 12. In the authors' methods: Amplification with reference gene primers provided the estimates of nucleated cell counts. Only in-frame clones appear in the TCRdb table, and some are missing; sequencing was by immunoSEQ multiplex PCR. V and J calls and clone size are those listed in that table; D and trimming were worked out from the DNA. The table lists 350,000 to 400,000 clones, around 87% of them singletons.

What was sequenced was PBMCs or T cells enriched from blood (not recorded which). J is TRBJ1-2 and V is TRBV5-4; 7 nucleotides match TRBD1. This receptor was taken from a man aged 35-49 years in a cohort exposed to, infected with or recovered from COVID-19 (not recorded which). The CDR3 loop reads CASSRAGGVYGYTF. The CDR3 DNA is TGTGCCAGTTCTCGAGCAGGGGGAGTGTATGGCTACACCTTC. Complete variable domain (other parts from reference TRBV5-4 and TRBJ1-2): ETGVTQSPTHLIKTRGQQVTLRCSSQSGHNTVSWYQQALGQGPQFIFQYYREEENGRGNFPPRFSGLQFPNYSSELNVNALELDDSALYLCASSRAGGVYGYTFGSGTRLTVV.